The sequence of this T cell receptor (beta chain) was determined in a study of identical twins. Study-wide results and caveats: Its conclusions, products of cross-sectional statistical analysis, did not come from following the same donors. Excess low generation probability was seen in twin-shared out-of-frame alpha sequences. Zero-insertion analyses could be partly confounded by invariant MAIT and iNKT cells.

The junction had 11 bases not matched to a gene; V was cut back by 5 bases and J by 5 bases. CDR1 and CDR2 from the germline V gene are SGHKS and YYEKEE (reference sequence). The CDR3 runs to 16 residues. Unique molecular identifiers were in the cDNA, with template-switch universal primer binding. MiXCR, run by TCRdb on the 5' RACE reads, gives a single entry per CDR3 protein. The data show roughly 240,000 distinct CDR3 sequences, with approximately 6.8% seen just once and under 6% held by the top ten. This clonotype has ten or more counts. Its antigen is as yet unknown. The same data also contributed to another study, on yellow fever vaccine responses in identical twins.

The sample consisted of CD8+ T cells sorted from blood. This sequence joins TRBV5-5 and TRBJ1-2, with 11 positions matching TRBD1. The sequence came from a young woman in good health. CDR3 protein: CASRTKSGQGAYGYTF. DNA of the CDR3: TGTGCCAGCAGAACCAAAAGTGGACAGGGGGCTTATGGCTACACCTTC.